The rows below give T cell receptor beta chains drawn from one sample of a study of cytomegalovirus exposure and HLA in healthy donors. Generated by immunoSEQ multiplex PCR, the TCRdb table keeps only in-frame clones and is missing some. In total, the table holds approximately 79,000 clones. Sequencing was performed on PBMCs. The receptors were gathered from a man aged 35 to 55 in good health and CMV-seronegative. Both conserved end residues are trimmed from each CDR3. Each record gives: V gene, J gene, CDR3 protein.

v_gene: TRBV11-2
j_gene: TRBJ2-7
CDR3aa: ASSSLRGGSYEQY

v_gene: TRBV28
j_gene: TRBJ2-7
CDR3aa: ASSLAGQREGEQY

v_gene: TRBV6-5
j_gene: TRBJ2-5
CDR3aa: ASKLRGTVGETQY

v_gene: TRBV29-1
j_gene: TRBJ2-7
CDR3aa: SVVRSSGGGFGNEQC

v_gene: TRBV7-9
j_gene: TRBJ1-3
CDR3aa: ASSLAGQSSGNTIY

v_gene: TRBV19
j_gene: TRBJ1-5
CDR3aa: ASSNWGQLF

v_gene: TRBV6-5
j_gene: TRBJ2-1
CDR3aa: ASRGLAGEF

v_gene: TRBV13
j_gene: TRBJ2-7
CDR3aa: ASSSPGQGNYEQY

v_gene: TRBV5-1
j_gene: TRBJ2-2
CDR3aa: ASSLAGKNTGELF

v_gene: TRBV6-6
j_gene: TRBJ2-7
CDR3aa: ASSLTTETYEQY

v_gene: TRBV5-4
j_gene: TRBJ2-5
CDR3aa: ASSLRTVQETQY

v_gene: TRBV10-2
j_gene: TRBJ1-3
CDR3aa: ASSVGRATGNTIY

v_gene: TRBV1
j_gene: TRBJ1-5
CDR3aa: TSSQPPDQPQH

v_gene: TRBV5-1
j_gene: TRBJ2-7
CDR3aa: ASSLEGYGTEY

v_gene: TRBV4-3
j_gene: TRBJ1-2
CDR3aa: ASSQDSIRFDGYT

v_gene: TRBV6-5
j_gene: TRBJ1-1
CDR3aa: ASSYSRVVPEAF

v_gene: TRBV28
j_gene: TRBJ2-7
CDR3aa: ASRGVGTATYEQY